This is a list of T cell receptor beta chains from one sample in a study of molecular identifiers for immune sequencing clone quantification. MiXCR, run by TCRdb on the PCR reads, gives a single entry per CDR3 protein. The sample has a few hundred thousand distinct CDR3 sequences, about 20% seen once. The specimen sequenced was naive CD8+ T cells from blood, with Jurkat cell RNA spiked in. The receptors come from a human donor in good health. Some libraries in this study had Jurkat cell RNA spiked in. Each CDR3 is given with its conserved first and last residue. A D gene is named only where the DNA matches it firmly. Size tells how often a clone was seen (once, few, many) or the class of an expanded clone, and some rows leave it out.

clone_size,d_call,j_call,v_call,cdr3_nt,cdr3_aa
few,.,TRBJ2-7,TRBV7-8,TGTGCCAGCAGCTTAACCAACCGGGGTAGCTCCTACGAGCAGTACTTC,CASSLTNRGSSYEQYF
many,TRBD1,TRBJ1-1,TRBV2,TGTGCCAGCAGTGAAGAGGGGGCTACGTTCACTGAAGCTTTCTTT,CASSEEGATFTEAFF
many,.,TRBJ2-3,TRBV6-5,TGTGCCAGCACCGGTCCGGATACGCAGTATTTT,CASTGPDTQYF
many,.,TRBJ2-3,TRBV20-1,TGCAGTGCTAGACTGTTTGTGGCCGGTGTGGATACGCAGTATTTT,CSARLFVAGVDTQYF
few,.,TRBJ1-1,TRBV30,TGTGCCTGGAGTGTTGCAGTTGGCACTGAAGCTTTCTTT,CAWSVAVGTEAFF
few,TRBD1,TRBJ1-1,TRBV10-3,TGTGCCATCAGGAGGGCCGGGGACAGGGTTGGTTTGAGTGAAGCTTTCTTT,CAIRRAGDRVGLSEAFF
many,TRBD1,TRBJ1-1,TRBV28,TGTGCCACCACACGGGGCTGGACAGGTTTTTCTGAAGCTTTCTTT,CATTRGWTGFSEAFF
many,.,TRBJ2-3,TRBV20-1,TGCAGTGCTGACTCAGGGTTTGAGGGCACAGATACGCAGTATTTT,CSADSGFEGTDTQYF
.,.,TRBJ1-1,TRBV7-9,TGTGCCGGCAGCGCGACCAGGAGTGAAGCTTTCTTT,CAGSATRSEAFF
.,TRBD2,TRBJ2-7,TRBV7-6,TGTGCCAGCAGCTTAGCTCAAAGGACTAGTTACTATGCTGACGAGCAGTACTTC,CASSLAQRTSYYADEQYF
few,TRBD1,TRBJ1-1,TRBV7-9,TGTGCCAGCAGCTTCCTACAGGGGGTTTACACTGAAGCTTTCTTT,CASSFLQGVYTEAFF
.,.,TRBJ1-5,TRBV5-6,TGTGCCAGCAGCTGGGGTGATCAGCCCCAGCATTTT,CASSWGDQPQHF
few,TRBD2,TRBJ2-1,TRBV4-1,TGCGCCAGCAGCCAAGATCCCCTAGCGGGAGAAGAGTTCTTC,CASSQDPLAGEEFF
once,.,TRBJ1-5,TRBV4-1,TGCGCCAGCAGCAACGGTAGCAATCAGCCCCAGCATTTT,CASSNGSNQPQHF
few,TRBD1,TRBJ2-6,TRBV15,TGTGCCACCAGCAGAGAACAGGGGGCATATCGTGGGGCCAACGTCCTGACTTTC,CATSREQGAYRGANVLTF
.,.,TRBJ1-5,TRBV27,TGTGCCAGCAGTCCCCACTGGACAGAATCTAGCAATCAGCCCCAGCATTTT,CASSPHWTESSNQPQHF
many,.,TRBJ2-7,TRBV29-1,TGCAGCGTTGAAGGACAGGCTTCCTACGAGCAGTACTTC,CSVEGQASYEQYF
many,.,TRBJ2-2,TRBV5-6,TGTGCCAGCAGCTTGGGTTTCGGGGAGCTGTTTTTT,CASSLGFGELFF
.,.,TRBJ1-1,TRBV27,TGTGCCAGCAGTTTGGCAGGGCTTTCGGGTCCCAACACTGAAGCTTTCTTT,CASSLAGLSGPNTEAFF
many,TRBD1,TRBJ2-7,TRBV5-6,TGTGCCAGCAGCTGGACCGGGACAGGGAGGTACGAGCAGTACTTC,CASSWTGTGRYEQYF
few,TRBD2,TRBJ2-1,TRBV2,TGTGCCAGCAGTGATCCTACTAGCGGGAGAAGGCATGAGCAGTTCTTC,CASSDPTSGRRHEQFF
few,TRBD1,TRBJ2-2,TRBV7-9,TGTGCCAGCAGCTCCCGGACAGGCGGGTACACCGGGGAGCTGTTTTTT,CASSSRTGGYTGELFF
few,TRBD1,TRBJ1-2,TRBV29-1,TGCAGCGTAGGGACGGGACAGGGATACACTAACTATGGCTACACCTTC,CSVGTGQGYTNYGYTF
.,TRBD2,TRBJ2-2,TRBV5-1,TGCGCCAGCACTAACCTCGGACTAGCGGAAAACACCGGGGAGCTGTTTTTT,CASTNLGLAENTGELFF
few,.,TRBJ1-1,TRBV4-3,TGCGCCAGCAGCCAAGAATGGGAAGAGAACACTGAAGCTTTCTTT,CASSQEWEENTEAFF
.,.,TRBJ1-6,TRBV2,TGTGCCAGCAGTACATCCGGGATAGAAGATTATAATTCACCCCTCCACTTT,CASSTSGIEDYNSPLHF
few,.,TRBJ1-5,TRBV19,TGTGCCAGTACCCCTAGGGGGTCAAGCAATCAGCCCCAGCATTTT,CASTPRGSSNQPQHF
many,TRBD2,TRBJ2-3,TRBV7-2,TGTGCCAGCAGCTTAATAGGGAGGGGCACAGATACGCAGTATTTT,CASSLIGRGTDTQYF
few,TRBD1,TRBJ2-2,TRBV6-5,TGTGCCAGCAGTTACTCCTGGACAGGGAACACCGGGGAGCTGTTTTTT,CASSYSWTGNTGELFF
few,TRBD1,TRBJ2-1,TRBV7-2,TGTGCCAGCAGCCCAGGGGGTAGCGCGTACAATGAGCAGTTCTTC,CASSPGGSAYNEQFF
.,.,TRBJ1-1,TRBV29-1,TGCGGCGTTGAAAGGAACACTGTAGCTTTCTTT,CGVERNTVAFF
.,.,TRBJ2-7,TRBV4-1,TGCGCCAGCAGCCCTCTGGGGCTGGGGGCCTACGAGCAGTACTTC,CASSPLGLGAYEQYF